The 15 T cell receptor beta chains listed next were all sequenced from one sample in a study of monozygotic twins with inflammatory bowel disease. TCRdb re-called the 5' RACE reads and shows each CDR3 protein once, DNA omitted. Here the sample table reports approximately 380,000 distinct CDR3 sequences. Sample: blood. Every receptor here comes from a human donor with ulcerative colitis or Crohn's disease, or a healthy co-twin of an affected twin (not recorded which).

The J gene is TRBJ1-1, the V gene TRBV7-3. The CDR3 length is 15 residues. The germline CDR1 and CDR2 sequences are SGHTA and FQGTGA. CDR3 residues: CASSLTPGGITEAFF. Based on the CDR3 plus reference TRBV7-3 and TRBJ1-1, the full variable domain is GAGVSQTPSNKVTEKGKYVELRCDPISGHTALYWYRQSLGQGPEFLIYFQGTGAADDSGLPNDRFFAVRPEGSVSTLKIQRTERGDSAVYLCASSLTPGGITEAFFGQGTRLTVV.

The chain couples TRBV5-1 to TRBJ1-6. The germline gives CDR1 SGHRS, CDR2 YFSETQ. The length of the CDR3 is 15 residues. Here the CDR3 reads CASSFGSTYNSPLHF.

J is TRBJ1-6 and V is TRBV6-2 or TRBV6-3; as DNA is missing, the TRBD1 call by TCRdb cannot be tested. The CDR3 is made up of 11 amino acids. The V gene's germline CDR1 is MNHEY and CDR2 SVGEGT. This CDR3 reads CASGGQSPLHF.

This chain connects TRBV20-1 to TRBJ2-5. The CDR3 runs to 15 residues. CDR1 is DFQATT and CDR2 is SNEGSKA in the germline V gene (reference sequence). Here the CDR3 reads CSARDGSSFQETQYF.

V usage is TRBV11-2 and J usage is TRBJ1-1; lacking DNA, the TRBD1 call made by TCRdb goes unchecked. Germline V gene lookup returns CDR1 SGHAT and CDR2 FQNNGV. The CDR3 runs to 13 residues. The CDR3 here is CAITGGVVTEAFF. Looking up the rest from reference TRBV11-2 and TRBJ1-1 gives the full variable domain: EAGVAQSPRYKIIEKRQSVAFWCNPISGHATLYWYQQILGQGPKLLIQFQNNGVVDDSQLPKDRFSAERLKGVDSTLKIQPAKLEDSAVYLCAITGGVVTEAFFGQGTRLTVV.

The V gene is TRBV11-2, the J gene TRBJ1-1. CDR3 length: 14 residues. In germline, CDR1 is SGHAT, CDR2 FQNNGV. The chain's CDR3 is CASSSPSGAGEAFF.

The chain joins TRBV25-1 to TRBJ1-4; TCRdb calls TRBD1, which cannot be checked without DNA. CDR1 and CDR2 from the germline V gene are MGHDK and SYGVNS. The CDR3 is 16 amino acids. CDR3 region: CASSEVGNRVNEKLFF. The complete variable domain, with remaining parts taken from reference TRBV25-1 and TRBJ1-4, reads EADIYQTPRYLVIGTGKKITLECSQTMGHDKMYWYQQDPGMELHLIHYSYGVNSTEKGDLSSESTVSRIRTEHFPLTLESARPSHTSQYLCASSEVGNRVNEKLFFGSGTQLSVL.

CDR3 sequence reads: CASSSGLGTEAFF. The rearrangement uses TRBV7-3 and TRBJ1-1; TCRdb lists TRBD1, though no DNA is available to test this call. The CDR3 is 13 residues long. Germline V gives CDR1 SGHTA, CDR2 FQGTGA.

This chain's CDR3 is CASASPGTDTQYF. The chain is built from TRBV12-5 and TRBJ2-3; with no DNA, the TCRdb D assignment of TRBD2 cannot be verified. Germline V gene lookup returns CDR1 LGHNT and CDR2 FRNRAP. The CDR3 covers 13 residues.

This sequence joins TRBV28 and TRBJ1-1; TCRdb indicates TRBD1, and absent DNA this call remains unverified. Germline V gives CDR1 MDHEN, CDR2 SYDVKM. The CDR3 extends over 14 amino acids. The CDR3 loop is CASQYWGANTEAFF.

V is TRBV30 and J is TRBJ2-1; the TRBD2 assignment by TCRdb is unverifiable without DNA. This CDR3 has 16 residues. Germline values: CDR1 GTSNPN, CDR2 SVGIG (reference sequence). CDR3 amino acids: CAWSVVILAGADEQFF.

The chain joins TRBV5-1 to TRBJ2-7; TCRdb gives TRBD1 as the D gene, but with no DNA this cannot be confirmed. The CDR3 is made up of 18 amino acids. Germline V gene sequence: CDR1 SGHRS, CDR2 YFSETQ. CDR3 protein: CASSPIPGQGIGSYEQYF.

The gene calls are TRBV12-3 or TRBV12-4 and TRBJ2-5; TCRdb picks TRBD1, but there is no DNA to check that call. This CDR3 contains 15 residues. This chain's CDR3 is CASSLRQGFGETQYF.

The J gene is TRBJ2-5, the V gene TRBV14; TCRdb's D gene call, TRBD2, goes unchecked for lack of DNA. Germline CDR1 SGHDN, CDR2 FVKESK. The CDR3 has 18 amino acids. This CDR3 is CASSQDLDWRGLQETQYF.

This chain links TRBV11-2 with TRBJ1-4; TCRdb lists TRBD1, though no DNA is available to test this call. Germline-derived CDR1 and CDR2 are SGHAT and FQNNGV. This CDR3 region has 18 residues. CDR3 amino acids: CASSQTGGVGRTSCLSFF.